This TCR beta chain derives from a study of regulatory T cells in long-lasting Graves disease. This clonotype was counted at least ten times. The germline V gene encodes CDR1 KGHSH and CDR2 LQKENI. There are 16 residues in the CDR3. Trimming at V came to 0 bases and at J to 2 bases, leaving 6 bases not matched to a gene. For TCR beta, libraries came from iRepertoire HTBI primers and Arm-PCR of CDR3 regions. A single record per CDR3 protein comes from TCRdb applying MiXCR to the multiplex PCR reads. This sample has about 440,000 distinct CDR3 sequences; about 15% occur once, and the top ten carry roughly a tenth. The time point here: newly diagnosed GD, antithyroid drugs for less than 3 months. RNA extracted from PBMCs served as the sequencing template. This sample was shared with a second study, whose subject was T cells in Graves' hyperthyroidism and ophthalmopathy. That paper adds: HTBI primers were the set used in a first-round RT-PCR of the TCR CDR3.

The specimen was peripheral blood mononuclear cells (PBMCs), collected at new diagnosis, from a patient treated with antithyroid drugs. The source of this sequence is a woman aged 25 to 45 with Graves disease. The chain is built from TRBV18 and TRBJ1-1; 7 positions match TRBD1. In DNA form, the CDR3 reads TGTGCCAGCTCACCACCATCGACAGGGTCAAACACTGAAGCTTTCTTT. This translates into CASSPPSTGSNTEAFF.